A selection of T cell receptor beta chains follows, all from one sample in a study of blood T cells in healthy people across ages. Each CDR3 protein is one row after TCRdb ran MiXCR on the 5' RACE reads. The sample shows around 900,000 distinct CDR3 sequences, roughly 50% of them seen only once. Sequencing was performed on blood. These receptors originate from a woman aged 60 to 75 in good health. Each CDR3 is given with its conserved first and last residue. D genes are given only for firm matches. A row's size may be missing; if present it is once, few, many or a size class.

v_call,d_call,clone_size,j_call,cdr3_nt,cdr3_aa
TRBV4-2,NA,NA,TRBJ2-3,TGTGCCAGCAGCCTCCAGGGAAGAGAAGATACGCAGTATTTT,CASSLQGREDTQYF
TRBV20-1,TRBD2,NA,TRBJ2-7,TGCAGTGCTAGTCCAGCGGGAGGTGGCTACGAGCAGTACTTC,CSASPAGGGYEQYF
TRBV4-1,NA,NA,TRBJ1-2,TGCGCCAGCAGCCACCTGACAGAAGGCTACACCTTC,CASSHLTEGYTF
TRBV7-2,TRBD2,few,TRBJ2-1,TGTGCCAGCAGCTGGACTAGCGGAGGGAGGTACAATGAGCAGTTCTTC,CASSWTSGGRYNEQFF
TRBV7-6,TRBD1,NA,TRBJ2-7,TGTGCCAGCAGCTTAACCGCGCCGGACAGGCTACCCTCCTACGAGCAGTACTTC,CASSLTAPDRLPSYEQYF
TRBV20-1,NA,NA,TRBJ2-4,TGCAGTGCTATGCCCGTTTCTAGGGCGGCCGAAAACATTCAGTACTTC,CSAMPVSRAAENIQYF
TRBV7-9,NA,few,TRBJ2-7,TGTGCCAGCAGCTTAGCGGGGTTCAACGAGCAGTACTTC,CASSLAGFNEQYF
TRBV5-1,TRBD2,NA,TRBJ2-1,TGCGCCAGCAGCTTGAAGGCTAGCGGATACAATGAGCAGTTATTC,CASSLKASGYNEQLF
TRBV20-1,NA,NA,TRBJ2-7,TGCAGTGCTAATAAACCCGACAGTTCCTACGAGCAGTACTTC,CSANKPDSSYEQYF
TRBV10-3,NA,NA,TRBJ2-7,TGTGCCATCAGTGCACAATCCCCCGGGCTGGGCTCCTACGAGCAGTACTTC,CAISAQSPGLGSYEQYF
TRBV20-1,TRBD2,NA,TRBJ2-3,TGCAGTGTAGCGAGCGGGGGAACAGATACGCAGTATTTT,CSVASGGTDTQYF
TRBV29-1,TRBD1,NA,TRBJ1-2,TGCAGCGTGGCACAGGGGTACTATGGCTACACCTTC,CSVAQGYYGYTF
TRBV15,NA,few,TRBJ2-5,TGTGCCACCAGCAGTTTGGCGGCCTTCCAAGAGACCCAGTACTTC,CATSSLAAFQETQYF
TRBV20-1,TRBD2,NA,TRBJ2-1,TGCAGTGCTAGCCAGCGGGAGTACAATGAGCAGTTCTTC,CSASQREYNEQFF
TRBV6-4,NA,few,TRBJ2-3,TGTGCCAGCAGTGTAACAGGGTTGGCAGATACGCAGTATTTT,CASSVTGLADTQYF